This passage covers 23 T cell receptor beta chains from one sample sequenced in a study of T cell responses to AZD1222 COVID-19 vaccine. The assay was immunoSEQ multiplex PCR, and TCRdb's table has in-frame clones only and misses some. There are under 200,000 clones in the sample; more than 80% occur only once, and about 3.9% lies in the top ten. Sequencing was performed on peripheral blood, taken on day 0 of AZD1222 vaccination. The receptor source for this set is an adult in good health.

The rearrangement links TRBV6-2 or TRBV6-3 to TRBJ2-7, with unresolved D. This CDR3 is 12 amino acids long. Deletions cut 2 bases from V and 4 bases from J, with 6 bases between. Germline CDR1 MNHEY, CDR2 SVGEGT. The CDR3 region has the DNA TGTGCCAGCAGTTACCCGGCTTACGAGCAGTACTTC. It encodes CASSYPAYEQYF.

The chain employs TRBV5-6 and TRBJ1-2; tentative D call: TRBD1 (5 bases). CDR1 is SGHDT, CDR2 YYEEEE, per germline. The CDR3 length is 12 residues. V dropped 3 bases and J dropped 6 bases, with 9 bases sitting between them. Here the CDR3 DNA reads TGTGCCAGCAGCTGGGGGGTAGATGGCTACACCTTC. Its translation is CASSWGVDGYTF. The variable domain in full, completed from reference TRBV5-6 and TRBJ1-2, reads DAGVTQSPTHLIKTRGQQVTLRCSPKSGHDTVSWYQQALGQGPQFIFQYYEEEERQRGNFPDRFSGHQFPNYSSELNVNALLLGDSALYLCASSWGVDGYTFGSGTRLTVV.

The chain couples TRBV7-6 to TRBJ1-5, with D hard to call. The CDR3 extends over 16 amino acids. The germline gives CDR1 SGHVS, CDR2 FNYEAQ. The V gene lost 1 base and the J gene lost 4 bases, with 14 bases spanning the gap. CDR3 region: CASSLGTRTDNQPQHF. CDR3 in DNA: TGTGCCAGCAGCTTAGGGACCAGGACTGATAATCAGCCCCAGCATTTT.

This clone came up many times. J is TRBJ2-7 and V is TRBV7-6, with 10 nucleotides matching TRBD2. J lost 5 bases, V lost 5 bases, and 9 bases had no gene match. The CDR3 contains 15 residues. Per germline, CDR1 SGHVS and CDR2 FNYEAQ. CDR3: CASSRNSGGPHEQYF. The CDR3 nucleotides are TGTGCCAGCAGCCGAAATAGCGGGGGGCCCCACGAGCAGTACTTC.

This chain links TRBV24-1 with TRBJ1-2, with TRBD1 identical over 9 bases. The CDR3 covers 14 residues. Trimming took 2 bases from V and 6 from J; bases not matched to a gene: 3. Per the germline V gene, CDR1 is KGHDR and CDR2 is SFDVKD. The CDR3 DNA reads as TGTGCCACCAGTGATTCGGACAGGGGACATGGCTACACCTTC. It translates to CATSDSDRGHGYTF.

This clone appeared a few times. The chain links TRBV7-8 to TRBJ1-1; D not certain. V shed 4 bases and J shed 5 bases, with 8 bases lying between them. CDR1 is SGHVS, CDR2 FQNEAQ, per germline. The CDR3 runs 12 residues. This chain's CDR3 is CASSYRWTEAFF. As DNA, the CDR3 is TGTGCCAGCAGCTACCGGTGGACTGAAGCTTTCTTT.

CDR3 amino acids: CASSPPSGAEDGYTF. Written as DNA, the CDR3 is TGCGCCAGCAGCCCCCCTTCAGGGGCCGAAGATGGCTACACCTTC. V is TRBV5-1 and J is TRBJ1-2; D is perhaps TRBD1 (6 bases). Trimming cost V 4 bases and J 6 bases, with 19 bases left between them. Germline loops: CDR1 SGHRS, CDR2 YFSETQ. The CDR3 covers 15 residues.

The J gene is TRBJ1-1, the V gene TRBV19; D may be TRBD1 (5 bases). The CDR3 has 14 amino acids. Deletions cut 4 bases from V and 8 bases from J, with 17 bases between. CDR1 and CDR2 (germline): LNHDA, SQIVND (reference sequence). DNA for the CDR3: TGTGCCAGTAGTACATTAGAGTATGGGGCGGAAGCTTTCTTT. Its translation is CASSTLEYGAEAFF.

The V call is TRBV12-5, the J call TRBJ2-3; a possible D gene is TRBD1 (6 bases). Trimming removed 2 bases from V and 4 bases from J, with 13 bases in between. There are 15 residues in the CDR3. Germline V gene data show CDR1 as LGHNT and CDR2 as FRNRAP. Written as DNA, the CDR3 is TGTGCTAGTGGTTTGCCGGGTGGGGGCCCAGATACGCAGTATTTT. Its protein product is CASGLPGGGPDTQYF.

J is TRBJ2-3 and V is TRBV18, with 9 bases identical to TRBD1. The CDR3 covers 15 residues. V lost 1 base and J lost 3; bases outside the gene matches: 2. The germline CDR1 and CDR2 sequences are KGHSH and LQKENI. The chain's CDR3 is CASSPLGTGTDTQYF. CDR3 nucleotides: TGTGCCAGCTCACCACTGGGGACAGGGACAGATACGCAGTATTTT.

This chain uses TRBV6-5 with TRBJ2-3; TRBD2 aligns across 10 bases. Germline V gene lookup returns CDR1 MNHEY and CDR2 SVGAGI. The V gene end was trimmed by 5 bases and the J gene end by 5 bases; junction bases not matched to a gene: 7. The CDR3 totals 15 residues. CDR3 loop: CASSPGGLAIDTQYF. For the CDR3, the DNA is TGTGCCAGCAGTCCGGGGGGACTAGCGATAGATACGCAGTATTTT.

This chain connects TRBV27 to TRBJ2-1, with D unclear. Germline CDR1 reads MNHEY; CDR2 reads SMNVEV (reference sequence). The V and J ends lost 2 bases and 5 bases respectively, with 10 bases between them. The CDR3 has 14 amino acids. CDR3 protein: CASSLVGINNEQFF. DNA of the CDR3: TGTGCCAGCAGTTTAGTAGGGATCAACAATGAGCAGTTCTTC.

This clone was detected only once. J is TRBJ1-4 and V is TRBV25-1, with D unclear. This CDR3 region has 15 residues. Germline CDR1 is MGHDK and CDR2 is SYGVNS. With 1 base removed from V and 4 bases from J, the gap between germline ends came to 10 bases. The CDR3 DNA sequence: TGTGCCAGCAGTGAATCGATAGGGCGTAATGAAAAACTGTTTTTT. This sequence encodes CASSESIGRNEKLFF.

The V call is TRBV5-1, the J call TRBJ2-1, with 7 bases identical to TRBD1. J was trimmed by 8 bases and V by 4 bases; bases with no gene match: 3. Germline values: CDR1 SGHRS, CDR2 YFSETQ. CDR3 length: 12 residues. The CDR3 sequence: CASSQQGHEQFF. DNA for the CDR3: TGCGCCAGCAGCCAACAGGGGCATGAGCAGTTCTTC. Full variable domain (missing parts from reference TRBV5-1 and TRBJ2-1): KAGVTQTPRYLIKTRGQQVTLSCSPISGHRSVSWYQQTPGQGLQFLFEYFSETQRNKGNFPGRFSGRQFSNSRSEMNVSTLELGDSALYLCASSQQGHEQFFGPGTRLTVL.

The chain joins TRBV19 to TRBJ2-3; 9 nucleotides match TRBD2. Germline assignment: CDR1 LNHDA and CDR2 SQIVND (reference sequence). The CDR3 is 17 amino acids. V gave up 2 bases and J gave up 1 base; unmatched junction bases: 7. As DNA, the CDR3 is TGTGCCAGTAGTATACGAGCTAGCGGGACGCGCACAGATACGCAGTATTTT. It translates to CASSIRASGTRTDTQYF.

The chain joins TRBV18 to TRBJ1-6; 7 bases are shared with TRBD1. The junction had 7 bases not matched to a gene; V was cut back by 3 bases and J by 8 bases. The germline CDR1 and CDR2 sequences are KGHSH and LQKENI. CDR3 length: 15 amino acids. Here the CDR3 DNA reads TGTGCCAGCTCACCGCTGGACAGGAGCGATTCACCCCTCCACTTT. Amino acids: CASSPLDRSDSPLHF. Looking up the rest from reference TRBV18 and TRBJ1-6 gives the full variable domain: NAGVMQNPRHLVRRRGQEARLRCSPMKGHSHVYWYRQLPEEGLKFMVYLQKENIIDESGMPKERFSAEFPKEGPSILRIQQVVRGDSAAYFCASSPLDRSDSPLHFGNGTRLTVT.

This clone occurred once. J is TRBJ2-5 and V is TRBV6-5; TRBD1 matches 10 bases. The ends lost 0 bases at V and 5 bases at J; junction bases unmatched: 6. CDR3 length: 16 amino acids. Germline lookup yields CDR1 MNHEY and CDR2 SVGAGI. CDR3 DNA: TGTGCCAGCAGTTACTCGACGGGACAGGGGAAGGAGACCCAGTACTTC. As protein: CASSYSTGQGKETQYF.

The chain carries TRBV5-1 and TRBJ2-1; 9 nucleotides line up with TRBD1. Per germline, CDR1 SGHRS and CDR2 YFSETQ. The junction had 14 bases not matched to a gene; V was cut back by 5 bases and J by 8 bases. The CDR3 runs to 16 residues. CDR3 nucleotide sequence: TGCGCCAGCAGTATACAAAACAGGGGGCGCATTGATGAGCAGTTCTTC. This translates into CASSIQNRGRIDEQFF. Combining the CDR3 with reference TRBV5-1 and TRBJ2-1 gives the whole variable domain KAGVTQTPRYLIKTRGQQVTLSCSPISGHRSVSWYQQTPGQGLQFLFEYFSETQRNKGNFPGRFSGRQFSNSRSEMNVSTLELGDSALYLCASSIQNRGRIDEQFFGPGTRLTVL.

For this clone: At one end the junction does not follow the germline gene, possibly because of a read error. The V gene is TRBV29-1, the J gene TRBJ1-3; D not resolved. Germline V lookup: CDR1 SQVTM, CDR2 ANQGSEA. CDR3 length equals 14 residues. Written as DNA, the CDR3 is TGCAGCGTCGAAGCCCTTGGGTTAGGAAACACCATATATTTT. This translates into CSVEALGLGNTIYF.

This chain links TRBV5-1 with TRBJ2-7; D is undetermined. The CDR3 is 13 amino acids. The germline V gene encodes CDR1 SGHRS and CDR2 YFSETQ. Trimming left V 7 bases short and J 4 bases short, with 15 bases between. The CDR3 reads CASAHATFYEQYF. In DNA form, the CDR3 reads TGCGCCAGCGCACATGCAACATTTTACGAGCAGTACTTC.

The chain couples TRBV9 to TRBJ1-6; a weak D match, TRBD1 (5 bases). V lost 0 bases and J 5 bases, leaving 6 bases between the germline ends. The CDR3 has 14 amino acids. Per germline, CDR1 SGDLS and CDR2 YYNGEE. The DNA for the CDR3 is TGTGCCAGCAGCGTAGGACAGCATAATTCACCCCTCCACTTT. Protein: CASSVGQHNSPLHF.

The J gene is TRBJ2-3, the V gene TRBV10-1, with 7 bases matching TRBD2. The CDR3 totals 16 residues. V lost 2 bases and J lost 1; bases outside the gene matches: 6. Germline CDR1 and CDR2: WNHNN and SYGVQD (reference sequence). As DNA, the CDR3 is TGCGCCAGCAGTGAGGGGCTAGCGGAAGGCACAGATACGCAGTATTTT. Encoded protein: CASSEGLAEGTDTQYF.

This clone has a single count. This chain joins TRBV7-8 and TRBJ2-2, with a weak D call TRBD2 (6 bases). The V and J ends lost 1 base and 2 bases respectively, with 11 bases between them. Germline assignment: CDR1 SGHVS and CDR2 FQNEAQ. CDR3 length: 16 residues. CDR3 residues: CASSLGRGRNTGELFF. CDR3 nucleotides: TGTGCCAGCAGCTTAGGGAGGGGCAGAAACACCGGGGAGCTGTTTTTT.